This TCR beta chain was found in a study of cytomegalovirus exposure and HLA in healthy donors. Study overall: There were fewer than 130 million unique TCR beta sequences, drawn from 200 million or so T cells, in an earlier analysis. Of all 400 or so donors who were genotyped, roughly 81% belonged to the Caucasian-associated ancestry cluster.

CDR1 is SQVTM, CDR2 ANQGSEA, per germline. CDR3 length: 15 amino acids. The PCR employed 60 Vbeta primers together with 13 Jbeta primers. Produced via immunoSEQ multiplex PCR; TCRdb's table is partial and in-frame only. The sample includes some 140,000 clones, 70% to 80% seen only once; the top ten take 7.7%. The receptor comes from a man aged 25 to 40 in good health and CMV-seropositive. The sample consisted of PBMCs. The V and J genes are TRBV29-1 and TRBJ2-5; 8 bases agree with TRBD1. The DNA end favors TRBJ2-7, so the J call may be wrong. The CDR3 here is CSAAPGQAGSYEQYF. The CDR3 DNA follows: TGCAGCGCTGCCCCGGGACAGGCGGGGAGCTACGAGCAGTACTTC.